The entry below gives a single T cell receptor beta chain sequence along with its context. Roughly 500 nanograms of biopsy DNA per sample underwent TCRB immunosequencing. TCRdb's table, derived via immunoSEQ multiplex PCR, lists solely in-frame clones and lacks some. The table records 25,000 to 30,000 clones, 80% to 85% of them present only once. This entry comes from a study of T cell repertoires in ileal Crohn's disease. About the study: At surgery, more than 30% of patients smoked, with median disease duration 7.9 years. Surgery for a complication: stricturing in about 60%, penetrating in 39%.

The CDR3 runs to 16 residues. In germline, CDR1 is MNHEY, CDR2 SMNVEV (reference sequence). V lost 3 bases, J lost 3 bases, and 17 bases lay in between. The sequence was collected from an adult with Crohn's disease. Material: ileal tissue. This chain connects TRBV27 to TRBJ1-2; D is possibly TRBD1 (5 bases). The DNA for the CDR3 is TGTGCCAGCAGTTTGTCCACAGGCGAGACACACTATGGCTACACCTTC. Translating gives CASSLSTGETHYGYTF.